This T cell receptor (beta chain) is from a study of blood T cell repertoires in COVID-19. Study information: Samples representing acute and convalescent COVID-19 were sourced from the United States, Italy and Spain. T cells, B-cell-depleted T cells, or PBMCs provided the cDNA or gDNA that served as material.

Germline V gene data show CDR1 as LNHDA and CDR2 as SQIVND (reference sequence). Deletions cut 5 bases from V and 4 bases from J, with 18 bases between. The CDR3 consists of 16 residues. Original data processing: Scientists estimated how many nucleated cells there were by amplifying reference gene primers. TCRdb's table, derived via immunoSEQ multiplex PCR, lists solely in-frame clones and lacks some. V and J calls and clone size follow that table, whereas D and trimming were derived from the DNA. The repertoire holds more than 110,000 clones, with about 77% as singletons. The sample consisted of peripheral blood. This clonotype was obtained from a woman aged 45-59 years with active or convalescent COVID-19. V and J are TRBV19 and TRBJ2-1; D is perhaps TRBD2 (6 bases). The CDR3 DNA sequence: TGTGCCAGTAGTGGTCGGGGGTCCTCCTTTTACAATGAGCAGTTCTTC. Translation: CASSGRGSSFYNEQFF.